These 15 T cell receptor beta chains came from one sample sequenced in a study of shared clonotypes between healthy human individuals. The repertoire was sequenced with immunoSEQ multiplex PCR; TCRdb's copy has only in-frame clones and lacks some. The table shows millions of clones, with about 92% occurring only once. Sequenced: naive CD4+ T cells sorted from blood. As for subset: CD45RA+ positively selected. These TCRs come from a man between 18 and 29 years old in good health.

This clone was seen a few times. The rearrangement joins TRBV7-9 to TRBJ1-1; unclear D gene. V lost 1 base and J 5 bases, leaving 8 bases between the germline ends. Germline lookup yields CDR1 SEHNR and CDR2 FQNEAQ (reference sequence). CDR3 length: 13 residues. The CDR3 DNA sequence: TGTGCCAGCAGCTTAGAAGGGAAGACTGAAGCTTTCTTT. It is translated as CASSLEGKTEAFF.

The rearrangement joins TRBV10-3 to TRBJ2-7; 7 nucleotides align to TRBD1. J was trimmed by 2 bases and V by 2 bases; bases with no gene match: 3. CDR3 length equals 14 residues. Germline V gene sequence: CDR1 ENHRY, CDR2 SYGVKD. CDR3 sequence: CAISEDRATYEQYF. DNA of the CDR3: TGTGCCATCAGTGAGGACAGGGCTACCTACGAGCAGTACTTC.

V usage is TRBV5-1 and J usage is TRBJ1-2; D may be TRBD1 (6 bases). The V gene's germline CDR1 is SGHRS and CDR2 YFSETQ. V lost 4 bases and J lost 7, with 14 bases in between. The CDR3 length is 13 residues. CDR3: CASSATGRGGYTF. The CDR3 region has the DNA TGCGCCAGCAGCGCCACAGGGAGAGGTGGCTACACCTTC.

The V gene is TRBV4-1, the J gene TRBJ2-6; 10 nucleotides match TRBD2. After removal of 6 bases from V and 0 bases from J, the junction contained 11 bases not matched to a gene. The CDR3 extends over 19 amino acids. Germline CDR1 MGHRA, CDR2 YSYEKL. DNA for the CDR3: TGCGCCAGCAGGTCATCACGACTAGCGGGCGACTCTGGGGCCAACGTCCTGACTTTC. Encoded protein: CASRSSRLAGDSGANVLTF.

This chain links TRBV4-2 with TRBJ2-7; D may be TRBD1 (6 bases). Germline V lookup: CDR1 LGHNA, CDR2 YNFKEQ. The CDR3 loop spans 14 amino acids. V dropped 1 base and J dropped 6 bases, with 13 bases sitting between them. The CDR3 loop reads CASSQVGQGREQYF. In DNA form, the CDR3 reads TGTGCCAGCAGCCAAGTAGGGCAGGGGCGCGAGCAGTACTTC.

The genes are TRBV6-5 and TRBJ2-4; 8 nucleotides match TRBD1. V lost 5 bases to trimming and J lost 2 bases; unmatched junction nucleotides: 2. CDR1 and CDR2 from the germline V gene are MNHEY and SVGAGI. The CDR3 spans 14 residues. The CDR3 nucleotides read TGTGCCAGCAGTCGGGACAGGTCCAAAAACATTCAGTACTTC. Protein sequence: CASSRDRSKNIQYF.

The chain is built from TRBV15 and TRBJ2-3; D perhaps matches TRBD2 (5 bases). V shed 0 bases and J shed 8 bases, with 6 bases lying between them. The V gene's germline CDR1 is LNHNV and CDR2 YYDKDF (reference sequence). CDR3 length: 12 residues. CDR3 nucleotides: TGTGCCACCAGCAGAGATGAGGGTACGCAGTATTTT. Translating it yields CATSRDEGTQYF. Together with reference TRBV15 and TRBJ2-3, the CDR3 gives the full variable domain: DAMVIQNPRYQVTQFGKPVTLSCSQTLNHNVMYWYQQKSSQAPKLLFHYYDKDFNNEADTPDNFQSRRPNTSFCFLDIRSPGLGDTAMYLCATSRDEGTQYFGPGTRLTVL.

A single count supports this clone. The chain carries TRBV10-3 and TRBJ2-7, with TRBD2 as a possible D gene (6 bases). This CDR3 region has 16 residues. The V gene's germline CDR1 is ENHRY and CDR2 SYGVKD. Trimming pared 10 bases from V and 0 bases from J, leaving 22 bases between. CDR3 nucleotide sequence: TGTGCCACGGCCCGGGGGATATCTGGGAGCTCCTACGAGCAGTACTTC. Its protein product is CATARGISGSSYEQYF.

The rearrangement links TRBV15 to TRBJ1-2, with D maybe TRBD1 (6 bases). The ends were cut back, 3 bases at V and 2 bases at J, with 10 bases in the middle. The V gene's germline CDR1 is LNHNV and CDR2 YYDKDF (reference sequence). The CDR3 has 14 residues. CDR3 DNA: TGTGCCACCAGCAGCGACAGGCGGAACTATGGCTACACCTTC. Translating it yields CATSSDRRNYGYTF.

The rearrangement links TRBV9 to TRBJ2-5; D is possibly TRBD1 (5 bases). Trimming removed 1 base from V and 2 bases from J, with 12 bases in between. The V gene's germline CDR1 is SGDLS and CDR2 YYNGEE. This CDR3 has 15 amino acids. This chain's CDR3 is CASSVSAGSQETQYF. CDR3 DNA sequence: TGTGCCAGCAGCGTAAGTGCAGGGTCACAAGAGACCCAGTACTTC.

The chain carries TRBV18 and TRBJ2-5; D might be TRBD2 (7 bases). The CDR3 has 16 residues. Trimming cost V 0 bases and J 3 bases, with 14 bases left between them. Germline V gene sequence: CDR1 KGHSH, CDR2 LQKENI. The CDR3 reads CASSPPVRGGEETQYF. CDR3 in DNA: TGTGCCAGCTCACCACCGGTTAGGGGGGGCGAAGAGACCCAGTACTTC. Full variable domain (rest looked up from reference TRBV18 and TRBJ2-5): NAGVMQNPRHLVRRRGQEARLRCSPMKGHSHVYWYRQLPEEGLKFMVYLQKENIIDESGMPKERFSAEFPKEGPSILRIQQVVRGDSAAYFCASSPPVRGGEETQYFGPGTRLLVL.

Points on this clone: The sample carries other DNA sequences with the same CDR3. The chain is built from TRBV18 and TRBJ2-6; D ambiguous. Germline V gene lookup returns CDR1 KGHSH and CDR2 LQKENI. The CDR3 has 14 residues. V was cut by 6 bases and J by 2 bases, with 8 bases left in between. The CDR3 sequence is CASSPPAGANVLTF. CDR3 bases: TGTGCCAGCTCCCCGCCTGCTGGGGCCAACGTCCTGACTTTC. The whole variable domain, remainder taken from reference TRBV18 and TRBJ2-6, is NAGVMQNPRHLVRRRGQEARLRCSPMKGHSHVYWYRQLPEEGLKFMVYLQKENIIDESGMPKERFSAEFPKEGPSILRIQQVVRGDSAAYFCASSPPAGANVLTFGAGSRLTVL.

The chain couples TRBV7-9 to TRBJ2-5; D remains ambiguous. Germline loops: CDR1 SEHNR, CDR2 FQNEAQ (reference sequence). Trimming took off 5 bases at V and 1 base at J, with 8 bases between the two ends. CDR3 length: 13 residues. Here the CDR3 reads CASSREGQETQYF. The DNA of the CDR3 is TGTGCCAGCAGCAGGGAAGGCCAAGAGACCCAGTACTTC.

The chain joins TRBV2 to TRBJ2-7; weak D call: TRBD1 (5 bases). The V gene lost 8 bases and the J gene lost 6 bases, with 11 bases spanning the gap. The CDR3 runs to 11 residues. Germline loops: CDR1 SNHLY, CDR2 FYNNEI. CDR3: CASARALEQYF. Written as DNA, the CDR3 is TGTGCCAGCGCCAGGGCCCTCGAGCAGTACTTC.

This clone was counted between two and nine times. The rearrangement uses TRBV10-3 and TRBJ1-3, with 10 bases fitting TRBD1. Germline CDR1 and CDR2: ENHRY and SYGVKD. V lost 6 bases and J lost 2; bases outside the gene matches: 4. The CDR3 sequence is 15 residues long. The CDR3 nucleotides are TGTGCCATCAGGGGGGACAGGGGACCTGGAAACACCATATATTTT. Protein: CAIRGDRGPGNTIYF.